The text below deals with one TCR beta chain. The antigen remains unidentified. These data are taken from a study of cytomegalovirus exposure and HLA in healthy donors. Whole-study context: Unique TCRs numbering around 80 million, obtained from HLA-typed donors, made up an early data release. Study-level results: A later analysis reportedly found that, within productive TCRs, an Asian-associated ancestry cluster had fewer N-insertions than the mean observed across the 666 donors.

The CDR3 totals 15 residues. The germline CDR1 and CDR2 sequences are SGHNT and YYREEE (reference sequence). V was shortened by 5 bases and J by 3 bases, with 18 bases between the two germline ends. Use of 60 Vbeta and 13 Jbeta primers characterized the PCR. Sequencing was performed with immunoSEQ multiplex PCR; in TCRdb, only in-frame clones are kept and a portion is missing. The profile shows about 180,000 clones, around 72% of them singletons. V and J are TRBV5-4 and TRBJ2-7, with D perhaps TRBD2 (5 bases). The sequence was collected from a woman aged 45-65 years in good health and CMV-seropositive. The sequenced sample consisted of PBMCs. CDR3 region: CASSHGSSRVYEQYF. CDR3 nucleotide sequence: TGTGCCAGCAGTCATGGATCTTCGAGGGTCTACGAGCAGTACTTC. Drawing the rest from reference TRBV5-4 and TRBJ2-7, the complete variable domain is ETGVTQSPTHLIKTRGQQVTLRCSSQSGHNTVSWYQQALGQGPQFIFQYYREEENGRGNFPPRFSGLQFPNYSSELNVNALELDDSALYLCASSHGSSRVYEQYFGPGTRLTVT.